The rows below give T cell receptor beta chains drawn from one sample of a study of blood T cell repertoires in COVID-19. Produced via immunoSEQ multiplex PCR; TCRdb's table is partial and in-frame only. The data contain approximately 160,000 clones, less than 90% of them singletons. Sequencing input: PBMCs or T cells enriched from blood (not recorded which). These receptors all come from a woman aged 45 to 65 who had recovered from COVID-19. CDR3s include the opening cysteine and the closing phenylalanine or tryptophan. A D gene is named only where the DNA matches it firmly. Not every row has a clone size; where given, it reads once, few, many or a size class.

J | D | size | length | V | DNA | CDR3
TRBJ1-5 | TRBD1 | - | 15 | TRBV9 | TGTGCCAGCAGCGCCCAGGGGGGCGCGGCTCAGCCCCAGCATTTT | CASSAQGGAAQPQHF
TRBJ1-2 | - | - | 14 | TRBV5-3 | TGTGCCAAACTCCCGTGGCGGACAGTCTATGGCTACACCTTC | CAKLPWRTVYGYTF
TRBJ1-3 | - | - | 15 | TRBV3-1/TRBV3-2 | TGTGCCAGCAGCCAAGCTCCTCGGGGGGGAAACACCATATATTTT | CASSQAPRGGNTIYF
TRBJ1-2 | - | - | 14 | TRBV19 | TGTGCCAGTAGTGTCGGACAGATAAACTATGGCTACACCTTC | CASSVGQINYGYTF
TRBJ2-1 | - | - | 13 | TRBV11-2 | TGTGCCAGCAGCTTAGCTCCTGTAGATGAGCAGTTCTTC | CASSLAPVDEQFF
TRBJ2-1 | TRBD2 | - | 18 | TRBV7-6 | TGTGCCAGCAGCTTAGCGCGTCTAGCGGGGGGCCCGTACAATGAGCAGTTCTTC | CASSLARLAGGPYNEQFF
TRBJ1-6 | TRBD1 | - | 15 | TRBV7-3 | TGTGCCAGCAGCTTACTTGGGACAGGGGACTCGACCCTCCACTTT | CASSLLGTGDSTLHF
TRBJ2-3 | - | - | 13 | TRBV2 | TGTGCCAGCACCTCTGAGAGCACAGATACGCAGTATTTT | CASTSESTDTQYF
TRBJ1-1 | - | - | 14 | TRBV7-9 | TGTGCCAGCAGCTTAGTCCCGGGGGACACTGAAGCTTTCTTT | CASSLVPGDTEAFF
TRBJ2-5 | TRBD2 | few | 16 | TRBV9 | TGTGCCAGCAGCGTAGATAGCGGGAGGGCGGGAGAGACCCAGTACTTC | CASSVDSGRAGETQYF
TRBJ2-3 | TRBD2 | - | 17 | TRBV19 | TGTGCCAGTAGTATAGCCCCCTTAGCGGGAGAAGCTGATACGCAGTATTTT | CASSIAPLAGEADTQYF
TRBJ1-5 | - | - | 13 | TRBV30 | TGTGCCTGGAGTAGGCGGGACCAACGGCCCCAGCATTTT | CAWSRRDQRPQHF
TRBJ2-1 | - | - | 14 | TRBV19 | TGTGCCAGTAGTGCGTGGGAGGGGGACGATGAGCAGTTCTTC | CASSAWEGDDEQFF
TRBJ1-2 | TRBD1 | - | 13 | TRBV3-1/TRBV3-2 | TGTGCCAGCAGCCTCGACAGGGGGGGCGGCTACACCTTC | CASSLDRGGGYTF
TRBJ1-1 | - | - | 15 | TRBV28 | TGTGCCAGCAGTCCGCAAACGACTGTGAACACTGAAGCTTTCTTT | CASSPQTTVNTEAFF
TRBJ1-1 | - | few | 12 | TRBV7-2 | TGTGCCAGCAGCTACGACAGCGCTGAAGCTTTCTTT | CASSYDSAEAFF
TRBJ2-1 | TRBD2 | - | 18 | TRBV9 | TGTGCCAGCAGCGGGGGACTAGCGGGTGGGAGCTCCTACAATGAGCAGTTCTTC | CASSGGLAGGSSYNEQFF
TRBJ2-3 | - | - | 13 | TRBV6-5 | TGTGCCAGCACTCGAGCGCTAGAACATGCGCAGTATTTT | CASTRALEHAQYF
TRBJ2-3 | TRBD2 | - | 17 | TRBV6-4 | TGTGCCAGCAGAAGACGCGGGGGGACCTCCTTTGCAGATACGCAGTATTTT | CASRRRGGTSFADTQYF
TRBJ2-5 | TRBD2 | - | 18 | TRBV30 | TGTGCCTGGAGTAGGGCTAGCGGGAGTGGAGCAAGTGAAGAGACCCAGTACTTC | CAWSRASGSGASEETQYF
TRBJ2-5 | TRBD2 | - | 18 | TRBV3-1/TRBV3-2 | TGTGCCAGCAGCCCCGGAGGGTCTAGCGGGGGAACGCAAGAGACCCAGTACTTC | CASSPGGSSGGTQETQYF
TRBJ1-1 | - | - | 13 | TRBV5-1 | TGCGCCAGCAGCTTATCACAGAACACTGAAGCTTTCTTT | CASSLSQNTEAFF